The TCR beta chain under discussion was sequenced for a study of early T cells in non-severe SARS-CoV-2 infection (TCRdb year 2021). General notes on the study: TCR sequencing used bulk RNA from unsorted whole blood, so alpha and beta chains could not be paired.

The protocol used for the library was 5' RACE. Sequencer: NextSeq 500. To correct for sequencing error and PCR bias, the TCR library protocol tagged individual cDNA molecules with unique molecular identifiers. TCR alpha and beta chains were both sequenced, and the abundances of alpha and beta sequences in each sample were closely correlated with each other. The published analysis was carried out like this. V gene, J gene and CDR3 annotation of TCR sequences was performed with Decombinator V4. TCRs were defined as expanded if a significant change between any two time points was detected under a Poisson model with p below 0.0001. Abundances of TCRs were expressed as counts per million after normalisation to the total number of TCRs sequenced in each sample. TRAV1-2 paired with TRAJ12, TRAJ20 or TRAJ33 defined MAIT TCRs, while TRAV10 paired with TRAJ18 defined iNKT TCRs. VDJdb, accessed on 1 November 2021, was searched for TCRs annotated for CMV, EBV and SARS-CoV-2, and TCRs annotated for more than one antigen were excluded. TCRdb passed the public sequencing reads through fastp at Q25 and MiXCR, retaining productive beta sequences. Rows with one shared CDR3 protein collapse into an entry with the most common genes and DNA. The V and J calls were determined by TCRdb, not by the authors. The table for this sample lists roughly 40,000 distinct CDR3 sequences; roughly 5.7% of them were counted only once. Clones ranked in the top ten supply approximately 4.6% of the sample.

The study was a case-control design nested within a healthcare worker cohort in London, UK, with weekly nasopharyngeal swab PCR tests and blood sampling. Between 23 and 31 March 2020, the week of the UK lockdown, healthcare workers were enrolled and then followed up weekly for as long as 16 weeks. Broader findings and caveats from the paper: VDJdb matching was skewed toward anti-spike CD8 responses and likely underestimated virus-specific expansions, missing private and CD4 specificities.

The CDR3 measures 17 amino acids from cysteine to phenylalanine. Only CDR3 DNA is held: 51 bases, read in frame from base 1. CDR1 and CDR2 were assigned from the germline V gene (reference sequence) as GTSNPN and SVGIG. Cut back by 0 bases and 8 bases, the V and J ends lie 22 bases apart. This clonotype was found many times. Its antigen is unknown. Per-nucleotide qualities are absent, and no much larger clonotype sits a single base away. The sequence is built from TRBV30 and TRBJ1-4; TRBD1 is a possible D gene, resting on 5 matching bases. Material: whole blood. The TCR originated in an adult who was a healthcare worker with PCR-confirmed SARS-CoV-2 infection or an uninfected control (not recorded which). CDR3 protein: CAWSVGRKGFRAEKLFF. The base sequence is TGTGCCTGGAGTGTGGGAAGAAAGGGGTTTCGAGCCGAAAAACTGTTTTTT.